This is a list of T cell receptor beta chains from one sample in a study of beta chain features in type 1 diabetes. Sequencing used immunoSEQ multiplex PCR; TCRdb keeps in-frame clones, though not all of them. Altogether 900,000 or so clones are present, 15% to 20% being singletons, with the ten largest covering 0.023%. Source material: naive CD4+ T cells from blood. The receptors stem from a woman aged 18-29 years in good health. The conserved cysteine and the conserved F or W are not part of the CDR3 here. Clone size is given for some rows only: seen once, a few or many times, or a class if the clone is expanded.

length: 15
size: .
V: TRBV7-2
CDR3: ASTKRRTSPVAETQY

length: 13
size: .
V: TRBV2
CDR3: ASSAGTGGNQPQH

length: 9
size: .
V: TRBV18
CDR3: ASSPDTEAF

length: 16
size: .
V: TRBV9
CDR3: ASSVGGRALPAQETQY

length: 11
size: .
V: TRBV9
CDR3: ASSVGTKDEQY

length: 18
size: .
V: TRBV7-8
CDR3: ASSSRLGTSGRAYYNEQF

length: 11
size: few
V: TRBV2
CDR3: ASRKDTNTEAF

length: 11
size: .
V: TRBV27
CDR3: ASSSRQGEKLF

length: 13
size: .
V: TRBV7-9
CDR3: ASSLYGLGDTEAF

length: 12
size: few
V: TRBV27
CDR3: ASSKHQGNYGYT

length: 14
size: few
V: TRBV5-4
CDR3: ASSLQGSSSYNEQF

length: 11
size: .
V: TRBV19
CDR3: ASSMRGNQPQH

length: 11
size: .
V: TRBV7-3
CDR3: ASRGSDTGELF

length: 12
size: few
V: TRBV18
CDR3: ASSPPAGGLRQF

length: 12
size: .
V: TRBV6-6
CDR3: ASRAQGSIYEQY

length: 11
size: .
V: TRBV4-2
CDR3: ASSPRDSDEQY

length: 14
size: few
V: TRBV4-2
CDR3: ASSQESGQGHYEQY

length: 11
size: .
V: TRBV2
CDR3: ASSGRERETQY

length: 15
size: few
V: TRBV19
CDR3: ASTRTGGNSGANVLT

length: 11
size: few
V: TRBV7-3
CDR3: ASSSQGAETQY

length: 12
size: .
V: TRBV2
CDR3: ASNRQGRTGELF

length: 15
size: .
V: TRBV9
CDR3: ASSGTSGNANTGELF

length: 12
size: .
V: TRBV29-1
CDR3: SVDQTGKGSEQY

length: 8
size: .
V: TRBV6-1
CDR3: ASNRDGYT

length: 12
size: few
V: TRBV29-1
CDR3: SVGRRGVPYEQY

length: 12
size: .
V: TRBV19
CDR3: ASKSTGLNTEAF

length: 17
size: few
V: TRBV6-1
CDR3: ASSERGGGQGYFVETQY

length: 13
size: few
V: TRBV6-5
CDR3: ASSPATGGHQPQH

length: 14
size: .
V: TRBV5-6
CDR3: ASSLFGGSEANEQF

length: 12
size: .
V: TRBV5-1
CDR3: ASSLEYGNQPQH

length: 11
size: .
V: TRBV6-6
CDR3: ASSYGTLGTQY

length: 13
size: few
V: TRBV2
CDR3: ASSEQVADTGELF

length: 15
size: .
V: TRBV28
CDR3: ASSSPGKRSGANVLT